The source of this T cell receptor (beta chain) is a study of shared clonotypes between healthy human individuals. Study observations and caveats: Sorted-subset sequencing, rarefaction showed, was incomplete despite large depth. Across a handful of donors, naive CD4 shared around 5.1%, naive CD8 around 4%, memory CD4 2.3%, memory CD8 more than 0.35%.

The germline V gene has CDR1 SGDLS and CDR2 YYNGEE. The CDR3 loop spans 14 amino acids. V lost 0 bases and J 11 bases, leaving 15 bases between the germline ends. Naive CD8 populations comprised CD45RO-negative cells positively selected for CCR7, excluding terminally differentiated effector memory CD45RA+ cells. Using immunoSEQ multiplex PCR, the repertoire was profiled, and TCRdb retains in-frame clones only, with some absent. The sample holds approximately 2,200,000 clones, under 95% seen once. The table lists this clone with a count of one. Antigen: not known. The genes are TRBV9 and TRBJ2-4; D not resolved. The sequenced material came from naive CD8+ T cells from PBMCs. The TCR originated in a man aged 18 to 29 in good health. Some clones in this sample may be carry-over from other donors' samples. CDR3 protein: CASSVASTGYLQYF. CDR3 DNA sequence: TGTGCCAGCAGCGTAGCCAGCACCGGGTACCTTCAGTACTTC. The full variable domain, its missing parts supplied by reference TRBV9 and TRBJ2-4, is DSGVTQTPKHLITATGQRVTLRCSPRSGDLSVYWYQQSLDQGLQFLIQYYNGEERAKGNILERFSAQQFPDLHSELNLSSLELGDSALYFCASSVASTGYLQYFGAGTRLSVL.